These 13 T cell receptor beta chains originate from one sample sequenced in a study of blood T cell repertoires in COVID-19. TCRdb keeps only in-frame clones here, not all; method: immunoSEQ multiplex PCR. This sample carries 100,000 or so clones, 70% to 90% of them seen once, and the ten largest clones take 12%. Material for sequencing was peripheral blood. The receptors come from a woman in her seventies with active or convalescent COVID-19.

This clone was seen once. This chain uses TRBV5-1 with TRBJ2-1, with 7 bases aligning to TRBD1. With V trimmed by 3 bases and J by 5 bases, 8 bases remained unmatched. The germline V gene encodes CDR1 SGHRS and CDR2 YFSETQ. The CDR3 length is 15 residues. CDR3 coding DNA: TGCGCCAGCAGCTCGGGACAGAAGGGGGACAATGAGCAGTTCTTC. Its translation is CASSSGQKGDNEQFF.

This clone was picked up a small number of times. This chain connects TRBV2 to TRBJ2-3; 13 nucleotides align to TRBD2. CDR3 length: 15 amino acids. The V gene's germline CDR1 is SNHLY and CDR2 FYNNEI. J was trimmed by 7 bases and V by 6 bases; bases with no gene match: 7. CDR3 DNA: TGTGCCAGCAGAGCTACTAGCGGGGGGGGAAATACGCAGTATTTT. Translated, it gives CASRATSGGGNTQYF. Filled out from reference TRBV2 and TRBJ2-3, the complete variable domain reads EPEVTQTPSHQVTQMGQEVILRCVPISNHLYFYWYRQILGQKVEFLVSFYNNEISEKSEIFDDQFSVERPDGSNFTLKIRSTKLEDSAMYFCASRATSGGGNTQYFGPGTRLTVL.

V usage is TRBV19 and J usage is TRBJ1-2; D is ambiguous. Trimming cost V 4 bases and J 2 bases, with 8 bases left between them. Looked up from germline, CDR1 is LNHDA and CDR2 is SQIVND (reference sequence). The CDR3 has 13 residues. CDR3 bases: TGTGCCAGTAGTAGGGCAGGAAACTATGGCTACACCTTC. Translating gives CASSRAGNYGYTF. The full variable domain, completed using reference TRBV19 and TRBJ1-2, is DGGITQSPKYLFRKEGQNVTLSCEQNLNHDAMYWYRQDPGQGLRLIYYSQIVNDFQKGDIAEGYSVSREKKESFPLTVTSAQKNPTAFYLCASSRAGNYGYTFGSGTRLTVV.

V gene TRBV24-1 combines with J gene TRBJ2-1; 8 positions match TRBD2. The germline V gene encodes CDR1 KGHDR and CDR2 SFDVKD. This CDR3 has 17 residues. V was pared by 6 bases and J by 0 bases, with 9 bases of the junction left unmatched. The CDR3: CATSLGGGPRSYNEQFF. The CDR3 nucleotides read TGTGCCACCAGTCTGGGCGGGGGGCCCCGCTCCTACAATGAGCAGTTCTTC.

J is TRBJ1-1 and V is TRBV11-2; 9 nucleotides line up with TRBD1. The CDR3 loop spans 15 amino acids. The V gene's germline CDR1 is SGHAT and CDR2 FQNNGV. J lost 3 bases, V lost 3 bases, and 5 bases had no gene match. The CDR3 here is CASSFHRDRDTEAFF. CDR3 coding DNA: TGTGCCAGCAGCTTTCACCGGGACAGGGACACTGAAGCTTTCTTT.

This chain connects TRBV7-2 to TRBJ1-6; 8 nucleotides agree with TRBD1. The CDR3 is 13 residues long. V lost 8 bases and J lost 8; bases outside the gene matches: 5. CDR1 is SGHTA, CDR2 FQGNSA, per germline. CDR3 sequence (DNA): TGTGCCAGCGCGCCGGGACAGGATTCACCCCTCCACTTT. Protein: CASAPGQDSPLHF.

In this sample, this clone turned up a few times. The rearrangement joins TRBV5-1 to TRBJ1-1; 7 bases are shared with TRBD1. This CDR3 has 17 residues. Germline V gene sequence: CDR1 SGHRS, CDR2 YFSETQ. V gave up 4 bases and J gave up 0 bases; unmatched junction bases: 12. CDR3 in amino acids: CASSLSWDRILNTEAFF. CDR3 DNA sequence: TGCGCCAGCAGCCTTTCCTGGGACAGAATCTTGAACACTGAAGCTTTCTTT.

This chain uses TRBV6-5 with TRBJ1-4; D might be TRBD1 (5 bases). The CDR3 is made up of 14 amino acids. Germline V gene sequence: CDR1 MNHEY, CDR2 SVGAGI. Trimming removed 4 bases at V and 8 bases at J, with 14 bases between. The CDR3 protein is CASSLQGRWEKLFF. In nucleotides, the CDR3 is TGTGCCAGCAGTTTGCAGGGAAGGTGGGAAAAACTGTTTTTT.

The chain employs TRBV7-2 and TRBJ2-7, with 10 bases fitting TRBD2. V gave up 2 bases and J gave up 4 bases; unmatched junction bases: 11. This CDR3 spans 17 amino acids. Germline-derived CDR1 and CDR2 are SGHTA and FQGNSA. The CDR3, as DNA: TGTGCCAGCAGCTTAATTAGGTCTAGCGGGGGTGGATACGAGCAGTACTTC. It specifies CASSLIRSSGGGYEQYF.

The V call is TRBV7-2, the J call TRBJ1-2, with TRBD1 matching over 8 bases. Trimming removed 6 bases from V and 1 base from J; junction bases left unmatched: 10. CDR1 SGHTA and CDR2 FQGNSA come from the germline V gene. There are 16 residues in the CDR3. The CDR3 sequence is CASRATGQGYNYGYTF. The CDR3 region has the DNA TGTGCCAGCAGAGCTACTGGACAGGGCTATAACTATGGCTACACCTTC.

The chain has TRBV2 and TRBJ2-2; 8 nucleotides match TRBD1. CDR1 is SNHLY, CDR2 FYNNEI, per germline. This CDR3 spans 15 amino acids. Trimming cost V 5 bases and J 0 bases; bases outside gene matches: 2. CDR3 protein: CASSLGQANTGELFF. As DNA, the CDR3 is TGTGCCAGCAGTTTGGGACAGGCGAACACCGGGGAGCTGTTTTTT.

The sample holds a few counts of this clone. This sequence joins TRBV4-3 and TRBJ2-3; 7 nucleotides line up with TRBD2. J was trimmed by 0 bases and V by 0 bases; bases with no gene match: 9. Germline CDR1 reads LGHNA; CDR2 reads YSLEER. This CDR3 contains 18 residues. The CDR3 nucleotides read TGCGCCAGCAGCCAAGATTGGGGGGGTACCCTCAGCACAGATACGCAGTATTTT. This encodes CASSQDWGGTLSTDTQYF.

The chain has TRBV2 and TRBJ1-6; D not resolved. V lost 6 bases and J 7 bases, leaving 10 bases between the germline ends. CDR3 length: 13 residues. The germline CDR1 and CDR2 sequences are SNHLY and FYNNEI. The CDR3 DNA reads TGTGCCAGCAGCTTGGAGAGGAATTCACCCCTCCACTTT. Amino acids: CASSLERNSPLHF.